This paragraph reports one T cell receptor (beta chain). It has no known antigen specificity. Qualities for individual bases were not recorded, and no much larger clone is one base off. The time point label, as the study defines it: blood 2 weeks post-SBRT. What the treatment or condition label conveys for this sample: 15 Gy SBRT to primary tumor, nephrectomy 4 weeks later. To follow tumor-enriched clonotypes, peripheral blood was collected serially from radiation-treated patients at baseline and again at 2 weeks and 4 weeks after SBRT. All patients had renal cell carcinoma with clear cell pathology. The QIAamp DNA Blood Mini Kit (Qiagen) was used to prepare genomic DNA for TCR sequencing. Samples were included in the analyses only if all quality control checks were passed. The immunoSEQ kit was used, according to the manufacturer's recommendations, to generate TCR beta libraries from genomic DNA. Library preparation used a first multiplex PCR with proprietary primers, then a second PCR adding unique barcodes, with bead cleanups after each round. Each sample batch included a kit-provided positive control reaction and a negative control reaction. The final libraries underwent checking on an Agilent 4200 TapeStation D1000 ScreenTape, volumetric pooling, and quantification by qPCR. An Illumina NextSeq500 fitted with a MidOutput 150-cycle cartridge performed the sequencing, running 156 Read1 cycles and 15 Index1 cycles with the kit's custom primers. The pooled library was loaded at approximately 0.96 pM, and around 22% PhiX control was spiked in. The authors' analysis ran thus. Vendor-processed data were analyzed in R, with a clonotype defined as all T cells sharing the same CDR3 nucleotide sequence. For clone abundance analyses, frequencies were normalized to the 10,000 most abundant clones per sample. Public T cell clones, which averaged fewer than five per sample, were excluded before analysis. A difference in abundance of at least 32-fold between compartments was used to define tumor-enriched and baseline blood-enriched clonotypes. Clonotypes expanded or contracted between blood time points were identified with a beta-binomial differential abundance model. The Baroni-Urbani and Buser coefficient was used to measure tumor-blood repertoire similarity, and groups were compared with two-tailed Wilcoxon tests in R. The table was pulled from immuneACCESS by TCRdb, which kept in-frame rearrangements only. Such tables lose some clones; where checked, under half of the loss comes from unresolved V genes, and the rest has no known cause. The DNA was the basis for D and trimming; V, J and clone size are from that table. For this sample the table gives around 130,000 clones, of which 88% were detected only once. The biggest ten clones account for approximately 5.8% of the sample.

The germline V and J ends show losses of 5 bases and 7 bases respectively, and no gene match explains 5 bases of the junction. For CDR1 and CDR2, the germline V gene lists SGHTA and FQGNSA. From the cysteine through the phenylalanine, the CDR3 covers 14 amino acids. Only CDR3 DNA is held: 42 bases, read in frame from base 1. The entry originates in a study of radiation and T cells in renal cell carcinoma (dated by TCRdb to about 2020). Turning to the overall study: The samples were obtained from a clinical trial, where primary renal cell carcinomas were treated with 15 Gy stereotactic body radiation therapy and then removed by nephrectomy 4 weeks afterward. Across all 55 or so samples, 4,016,671 unique CDR3 nucleotide sequences encoding 2,658,974 unique CDR3 amino acid sequences were identified. TCR beta sequencing covered around 50 samples in total, comprising some 25 tumors and about 27 peripheral blood samples.

The full study reports these points: Effects of radiation dose or scheduling on the TCR repertoire could not be addressed with the single-armed trial design. Dynamics of the blood repertoire were not tracked past 4 weeks after treatment. Top tumor clonotypes rose in blood from baseline to 2 weeks post-radiation, then contracted by 4 weeks, suggesting transient expansion of tumor-resident clones. Because no pretreatment tumor biopsies were available, whether clonotypes were present in the tumor at baseline could not be determined.

This clonotype was obtained from a woman aged 70-85 years with renal cell carcinoma. The chain couples TRBV7-2 to TRBJ2-2; 9 bases in between match TRBD1. This material consisted of blood, taken from a patient whose treatment included radiotherapy and nephrectomy. Here is the DNA: TGTGCCAGCAGCCGGACAGGGGCGGGCGGGGAGCTGTTTTTT. This is translated as CASSRTGAGGELFF.